This is a list of T cell receptor beta chains from one sample in a study of spatial heterogeneity in lung cancer. From the 5' RACE reads, TCRdb called clonotypes with MiXCR, one entry per CDR3 protein. The sample consists of more than 75,000 distinct CDR3 sequences, roughly 13% of them appearing once. The starting material was PBMCs, obtained at surgery. Receptor source: a male donor with early-stage non-small cell lung cancer. Each CDR3 is given with its conserved first and last residue. D genes are given only for firm matches. A clone size is listed for some rows: how often the clone was seen (once, few, many), or a class if it is expanded.

cdr3_aa,cdr3_nt,clone_size,j_call,d_call,v_call
CSARDGTGAATNEKLFF,TGCAGTGCTAGAGACGGGACAGGCGCCGCAACTAATGAAAAACTGTTTTTT,many,TRBJ1-4,TRBD1,TRBV20-1
CASSQFPGQGTRSSYEQYF,TGCGCCAGCAGCCAGTTCCCGGGACAGGGGACCAGAAGCTCCTACGAGCAGTACTTC,.,TRBJ2-7,TRBD1,TRBV4-1
CSATGRTTEAFF,TGCAGTGCGACAGGTAGAACCACTGAAGCTTTCTTT,many,TRBJ1-1,.,TRBV20-1
CASSERGSSETQYF,TGTGCCAGCAGTGAACGGGGTAGTTCTGAGACCCAGTACTTC,.,TRBJ2-5,.,TRBV2
CASTFTPGKAGSYTGELFF,TGTGCCAGCACCTTCACCCCGGGAAAAGCCGGGAGTTACACCGGGGAGCTGTTTTTT,.,TRBJ2-2,.,TRBV6-6
CAISRVGESTDTQYF,TGTGCCATCAGTCGAGTCGGGGAGTCCACAGATACGCAGTATTTT,few,TRBJ2-3,.,TRBV10-3
CASSPNTGEFQETQYF,TGCGCCAGCAGCCCCAACACAGGGGAATTCCAAGAGACCCAGTACTTC,.,TRBJ2-5,TRBD1,TRBV5-1
CSVGGTFNSPLHF,TGCAGCGTTGGCGGCACCTTTAATTCACCCCTCCACTTT,many,TRBJ1-6,.,TRBV29-1
CASSLYSPGTFSSYNEQFF,TGTGCCAGCAGCCTATACTCTCCCGGGACATTCAGCTCCTACAATGAGCAGTTCTTC,few,TRBJ2-1,.,TRBV7-3
CSGRPGDYMNTEAFF,TGCAGTGGACGGCCGGGAGACTACATGAACACTGAAGCTTTCTTT,.,TRBJ1-1,.,TRBV20-1
CASSRETSTANYGYTF,TGTGCCAGCAGCCGGGAAACGTCGACCGCGAACTATGGCTACACCTTC,few,TRBJ1-2,.,TRBV5-4
CASSSRTDASGGYTF,TGTGCCAGCAGTTCAAGGACGGACGCTAGCGGTGGCTACACCTTC,few,TRBJ1-2,.,TRBV25-1
CASSLMNTEAFF,TGTGCCAGCTCACTCATGAACACTGAAGCTTTCTTT,few,TRBJ1-1,.,TRBV18
CASSFFTGGYMETQYF,TGTGCCAGCAGTTTTTTCACAGGGGGCTATATGGAGACCCAGTACTTC,many,TRBJ2-5,TRBD1,TRBV27
CAISERTSGRTYNEQFF,TGTGCCATCAGTGAAAGGACTAGCGGGAGGACCTACAATGAGCAGTTCTTC,.,TRBJ2-1,TRBD2,TRBV10-3
CASSLGQLNEQFF,TGCGCCAGCAGCTTGGGACAGCTCAATGAGCAGTTCTTC,few,TRBJ2-1,.,TRBV5-1
CSAFRAGDTQYF,TGCAGTGCTTTCCGGGCAGGGGATACGCAGTATTTT,many,TRBJ2-3,.,TRBV20-1